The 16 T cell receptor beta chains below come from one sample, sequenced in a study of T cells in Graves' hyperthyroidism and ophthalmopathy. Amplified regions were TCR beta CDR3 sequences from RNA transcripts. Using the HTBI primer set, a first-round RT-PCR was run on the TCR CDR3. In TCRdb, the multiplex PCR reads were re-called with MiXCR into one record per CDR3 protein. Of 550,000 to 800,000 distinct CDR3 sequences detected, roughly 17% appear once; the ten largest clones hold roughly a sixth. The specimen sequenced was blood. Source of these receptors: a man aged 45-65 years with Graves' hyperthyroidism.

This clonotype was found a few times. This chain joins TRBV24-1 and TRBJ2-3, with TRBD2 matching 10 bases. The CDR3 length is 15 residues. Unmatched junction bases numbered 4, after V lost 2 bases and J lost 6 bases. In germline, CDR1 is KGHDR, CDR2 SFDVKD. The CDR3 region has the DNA TGTGCCACCAGTGATTCTCGACTAGCGGGCGATACGCAGTATTTT. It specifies CATSDSRLAGDTQYF.

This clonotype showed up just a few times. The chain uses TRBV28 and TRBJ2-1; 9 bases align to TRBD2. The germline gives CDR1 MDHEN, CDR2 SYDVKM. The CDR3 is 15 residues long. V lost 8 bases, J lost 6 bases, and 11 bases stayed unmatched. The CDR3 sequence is CASFYSGRGGNEQFF. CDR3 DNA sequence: TGTGCCAGCTTTTATAGCGGGAGAGGAGGCAATGAGCAGTTCTTC.

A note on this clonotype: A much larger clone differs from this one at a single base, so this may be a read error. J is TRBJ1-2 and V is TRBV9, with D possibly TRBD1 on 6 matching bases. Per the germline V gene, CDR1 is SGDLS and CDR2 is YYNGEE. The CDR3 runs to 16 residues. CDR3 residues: CASSLRSDRPNDGYTF. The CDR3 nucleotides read TGTGCCAGCAGCTTGCGAAGTGACAGGCCTAACGATGGCTACACCTTC.

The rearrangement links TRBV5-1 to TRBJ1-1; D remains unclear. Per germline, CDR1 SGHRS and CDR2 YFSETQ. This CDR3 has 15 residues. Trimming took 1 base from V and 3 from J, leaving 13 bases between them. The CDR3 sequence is CASSLPGAGYTEAFF. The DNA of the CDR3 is TGCGCCAGCAGCTTGCCCGGCGCGGGGTACACTGAAGCTTTCTTT.

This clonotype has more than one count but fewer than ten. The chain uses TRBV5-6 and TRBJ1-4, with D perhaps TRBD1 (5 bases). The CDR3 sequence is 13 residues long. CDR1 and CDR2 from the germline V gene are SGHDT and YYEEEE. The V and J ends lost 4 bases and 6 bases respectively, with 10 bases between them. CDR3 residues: CASSQGNYEKLFF. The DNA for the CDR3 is TGTGCCAGCAGCCAGGGTAACTATGAAAAACTGTTTTTT.

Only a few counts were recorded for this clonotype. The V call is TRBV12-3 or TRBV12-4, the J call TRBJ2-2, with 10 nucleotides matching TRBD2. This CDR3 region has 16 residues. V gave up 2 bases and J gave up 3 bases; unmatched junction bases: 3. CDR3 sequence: CASSLTAGGYTGELFF. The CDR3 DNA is TGTGCCAGCAGTTTAACAGCGGGAGGGTACACCGGGGAGCTGTTTTTT.

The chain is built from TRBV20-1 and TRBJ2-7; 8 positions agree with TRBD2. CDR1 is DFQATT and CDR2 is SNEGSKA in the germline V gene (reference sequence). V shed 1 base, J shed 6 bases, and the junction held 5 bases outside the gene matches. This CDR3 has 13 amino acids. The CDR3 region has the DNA TGCAGTGCTAGAGCTAGCGGGTTGCTCGAGCAGTACTTC. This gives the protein CSARASGLLEQYF.

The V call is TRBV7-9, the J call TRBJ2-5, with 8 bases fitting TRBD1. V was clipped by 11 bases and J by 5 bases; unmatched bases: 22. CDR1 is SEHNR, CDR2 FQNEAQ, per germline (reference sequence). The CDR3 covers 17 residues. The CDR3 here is CASNLGRGQGLSETQYF. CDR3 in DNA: TGTGCCTCAAACCTGGGGCGCGGACAGGGTTTATCTGAGACCCAGTACTTC.

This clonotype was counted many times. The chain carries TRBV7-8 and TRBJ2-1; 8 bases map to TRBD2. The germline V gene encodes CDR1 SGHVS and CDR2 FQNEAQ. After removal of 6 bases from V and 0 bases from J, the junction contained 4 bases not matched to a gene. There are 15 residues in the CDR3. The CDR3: CASRPTSDSYNEQFF. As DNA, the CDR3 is TGTGCCAGCAGACCGACTAGCGACTCCTACAATGAGCAGTTCTTC.

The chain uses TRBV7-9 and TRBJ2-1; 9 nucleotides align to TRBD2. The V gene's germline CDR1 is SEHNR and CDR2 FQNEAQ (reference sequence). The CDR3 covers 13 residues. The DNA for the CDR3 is TGTGCGTACGCAGGGCTAGCGGGACTTGAGCAGTTCTTC. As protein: CAYAGLAGLEQFF.

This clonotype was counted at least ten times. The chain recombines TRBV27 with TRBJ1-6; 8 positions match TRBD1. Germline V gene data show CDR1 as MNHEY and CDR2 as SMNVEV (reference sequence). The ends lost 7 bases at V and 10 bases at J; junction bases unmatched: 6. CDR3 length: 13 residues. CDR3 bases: TGTGCCAGCACCAAGACAGGGGTGTCACCCCTCCACTTT. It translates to CASTKTGVSPLHF.

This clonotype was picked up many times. In nucleotides, the CDR3 is TGCAGTGCCCCCCGGGACAGGGGAGGGAGCGGGGCACCATACGAGCAGTACTTC. Its translation: CSAPRDRGGSGAPYEQYF. The chain employs TRBV20-1 and TRBJ2-7, with 10 bases fitting TRBD1. CDR1 is DFQATT and CDR2 is SNEGSKA in the germline V gene (reference sequence). With V trimmed by 6 bases and J by 4 bases, 21 bases remained unmatched. CDR3 length: 18 residues.

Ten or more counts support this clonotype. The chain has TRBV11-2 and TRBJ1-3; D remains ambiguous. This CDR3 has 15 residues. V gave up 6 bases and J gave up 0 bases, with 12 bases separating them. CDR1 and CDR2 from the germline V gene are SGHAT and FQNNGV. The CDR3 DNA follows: TGTGCCAGCAGGAAAGGGTCCAACTCTGGAAACACCATATATTTT. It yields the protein CASRKGSNSGNTIYF.

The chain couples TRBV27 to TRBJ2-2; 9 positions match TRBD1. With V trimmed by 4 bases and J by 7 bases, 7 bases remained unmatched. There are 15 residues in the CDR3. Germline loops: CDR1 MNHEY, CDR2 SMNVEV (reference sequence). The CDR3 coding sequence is TGTGCCAGCAGTTACGGACAGGGGACGGACGGGGAGCTGTTTTTT. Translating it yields CASSYGQGTDGELFF.

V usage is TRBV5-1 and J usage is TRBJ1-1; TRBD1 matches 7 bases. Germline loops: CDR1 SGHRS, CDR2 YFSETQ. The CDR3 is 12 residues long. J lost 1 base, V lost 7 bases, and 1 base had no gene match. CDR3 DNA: TGCGCCAGCGGGACAGAGAACACTGAAGCTTTCTTT. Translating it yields CASGTENTEAFF.

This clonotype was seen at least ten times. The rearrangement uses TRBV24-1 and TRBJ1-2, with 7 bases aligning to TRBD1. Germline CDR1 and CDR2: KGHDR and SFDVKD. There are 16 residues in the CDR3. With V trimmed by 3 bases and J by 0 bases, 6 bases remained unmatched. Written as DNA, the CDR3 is TGTGCCACCAGTGATCGACGGGACAGTGCTAACTATGGCTACACCTTC. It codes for CATSDRRDSANYGYTF.